One sample yielded the 21 T cell receptor beta chains listed below, sequenced in a study of CD8 T cells in Susac syndrome. Random hexamers served to reverse transcribe roughly 0.45 to 1 ug RNA. One entry per CDR3 protein results from TCRdb running MiXCR on the immunoSEQ multiplex PCR reads. Of 250,000 to 300,000 distinct CDR3 sequences listed, about 88% were seen once; the top ten hold over 0.1%. The sequenced material came from CD8+ T cells from PBMCs. The receptors originated from a human donor with multiple sclerosis.

The rearrangement joins TRBV28 to TRBJ2-5; 9 bases are a match to TRBD1. This CDR3 has 14 amino acids. The germline gives CDR1 MDHEN, CDR2 SYDVKM. V gave up 4 bases and J gave up 6 bases; unmatched junction bases: 6. The CDR3 loop is CASSSTGGEQTQYF. Here the CDR3 DNA reads TGTGCCAGCAGTTCCACAGGGGGCGAGCAGACCCAGTACTTC.

This clonotype was observed once. The CDR3 reads CASSVKGAGGEKLFF. The CDR3 coding sequence is TGTGCCAGCAGCGTAAAAGGGGCAGGTGGTGAAAAACTGTTTTTT. The chain has TRBV9 and TRBJ1-4; tentative D call: TRBD1 (5 bases). V was pared by 1 base and J by 7 bases, with 14 bases between. Germline CDR1 and CDR2: SGDLS and YYNGEE. This CDR3 comprises 15 residues.

The V and J genes are TRBV19 and TRBJ2-1; no clear D. The CDR3 consists of 12 residues. Germline loops: CDR1 LNHDA, CDR2 SQIVND (reference sequence). Trimming stripped 3 bases from V and 10 bases from J, with 10 bases between. The CDR3 here is CASSMTAPEQFF. DNA for the CDR3: TGTGCCAGTAGTATGACCGCCCCAGAGCAGTTCTTC.

The V call is TRBV5-1, the J call TRBJ1-2; 10 bases are a match to TRBD1. From germline, CDR1 is SGHRS and CDR2 YFSETQ. This CDR3 is built from 14 residues. With 4 bases clipped from V and 6 bases from J, the junction kept 6 bases outside the gene matches. The CDR3 region has the DNA TGCGCCAGCAGCCTGACAGGGGGCTCTGATGGCTACACCTTC. It specifies CASSLTGGSDGYTF.

In its sample, this clonotype was seen once. This chain links TRBV20-1 with TRBJ2-2, with a weak D call TRBD2 (5 bases). Per the germline V gene, CDR1 is DFQATT and CDR2 is SNEGSKA (reference sequence). Trimming shortened V by 1 base and J by 7 bases, and 10 bases separated the two germline ends. The CDR3 spans 13 residues. CDR3 protein: CSARGGSNGELFF. The DNA of the CDR3 is TGCAGTGCTAGAGGAGGGAGTAACGGGGAGCTGTTTTTT.

The chain employs TRBV30 and TRBJ2-7; tentatively, D is TRBD1 (6 bases). V lost 0 bases, J lost 7 bases, and 13 bases lay in between. This CDR3 comprises 13 residues. Germline assignment: CDR1 GTSNPN and CDR2 SVGIG (reference sequence). The CDR3 loop reads CAWSVSGVGEQYF. The DNA for the CDR3 is TGTGCCTGGAGTGTATCAGGGGTAGGGGAGCAGTACTTC.

The V and J genes are TRBV5-1 and TRBJ1-2; 7 nucleotides match TRBD1. There are 14 residues in the CDR3. V shed 1 base, J shed 7 bases, and the junction held 7 bases outside the gene matches. Looked up from germline, CDR1 is SGHRS and CDR2 is YFSETQ. This chain's CDR3 is CASSLKTGLLGYTF. CDR3 DNA sequence: TGCGCCAGCAGCTTGAAGACAGGGCTCCTTGGCTACACCTTC.

The chain links TRBV29-1 to TRBJ2-1, with 8 bases matching TRBD2. Germline V lookup: CDR1 SQVTM, CDR2 ANQGSEA. This CDR3 is built from 17 residues. The junction had 14 bases not matched to a gene; V was cut back by 0 bases and J by 7 bases. In DNA form, the CDR3 reads TGCAGCGTTGAAGATATCATCACGGGACTAGGTCGGAATGAGCAGTTCTTC. Residues: CSVEDIITGLGRNEQFF.

This chain joins TRBV6-1 and TRBJ2-6, with D maybe TRBD1 (6 bases). There are 15 residues in the CDR3. Germline V gene sequence: CDR1 MNHNS, CDR2 SASEGT. V was cut by 5 bases and J by 1 base, with 9 bases left in between. The CDR3 here is CASSTTGSGANVLTF. The CDR3 region has the DNA TGTGCCAGCAGTACAACAGGGTCTGGGGCCAACGTCCTGACTTTC.

CDR3: CASSVREGHNEQFF. Here the CDR3 DNA reads TGTGCCAGCAGCGTGCGGGAGGGCCACAATGAGCAGTTCTTC. The rearrangement joins TRBV9 to TRBJ2-1; 9 bases are a match to TRBD2. CDR1 SGDLS and CDR2 YYNGEE come from the germline V gene. This CDR3 has 14 amino acids. V shed 2 bases and J 5 bases; nucleotides not matched to a gene: 2.

The chain links TRBV27 to TRBJ2-7; perhaps TRBD1 as D (6 bases). Deletions cut 5 bases from V and 6 bases from J, with 17 bases between. The germline CDR1 and CDR2 sequences are MNHEY and SMNVEV (reference sequence). This CDR3 has 14 amino acids. The CDR3 nucleotides read TGTGCCAGCAGTAACCCGACAGGCTATGGCGAGCAGTACTTC. Its translation: CASSNPTGYGEQYF.

The J gene is TRBJ2-2, the V gene TRBV27; 7 bases fit TRBD1. The germline CDR1 and CDR2 sequences are MNHEY and SMNVEV (reference sequence). Germline trimming cut 6 bases from V and 5 bases from J; bases unmatched to any gene: 9. This CDR3 has 15 residues. Here the CDR3 DNA reads TGTGCCAGCAGATCCTTTCAGGGGGATACCGGGGAGCTGTTTTTT. This encodes CASRSFQGDTGELFF.

This chain connects TRBV27 to TRBJ2-7; no clear D. Germline CDR1 reads MNHEY; CDR2 reads SMNVEV (reference sequence). The CDR3 covers 14 residues. With 0 bases removed from V and 3 bases from J, the gap between germline ends came to 9 bases. The CDR3 loop reads CASSLSWFNYEQYF. CDR3 in DNA: TGTGCCAGCAGTTTATCGTGGTTCAACTACGAGCAGTACTTC.

The chain uses TRBV28 and TRBJ2-5; D uncertain. This CDR3 region has 14 residues. V shed 6 bases and J shed 2 bases, with 13 bases lying between them. CDR1 is MDHEN, CDR2 SYDVKM, per germline. The CDR3 DNA follows: TGTGCCAGCAGGTTGGACGGCGCGCAAGAGACCCAGTACTTC. Its translation: CASRLDGAQETQYF.

This clonotype was recorded only once. The chain has TRBV4-1 and TRBJ2-7, with TRBD1 matching 11 bases. The V gene end was trimmed by 5 bases and the J gene end by 4 bases; junction bases not matched to a gene: 13. The CDR3 has 17 amino acids. CDR1 MGHRA and CDR2 YSYEKL come from the germline V gene. CDR3 in amino acids: CASSYSRADRGHYEQYF. The CDR3, as DNA: TGCGCCAGCAGCTACTCCCGAGCGGACAGGGGGCATTACGAGCAGTACTTC.

V and J are TRBV11-1 and TRBJ2-3, with TRBD2 identical over 12 bases. The CDR3 is made up of 21 amino acids. CDR1 is SGHAT, CDR2 FQDESV, per germline (reference sequence). The trim removed 1 base at V and 8 bases at J, leaving 22 bases unmatched. As DNA, the CDR3 is TGTGCCAGCAGCTTAGTAGCAGAAGTATTAGGACTAGCGGGAATCCGTGGTACGCAGTATTTT. This sequence encodes CASSLVAEVLGLAGIRGTQYF.

This clonotype has more than one count but fewer than ten. V gene TRBV7-9 combines with J gene TRBJ2-7, with 9 bases matching TRBD1. This CDR3 is 15 amino acids long. Losses at the gene ends were 0 bases for V and 4 bases for J; bases not matched to a gene: 4. The germline CDR1 and CDR2 sequences are SEHNR and FQNEAQ (reference sequence). Here the CDR3 DNA reads TGTGCCAGCAGCTTAGCTGGACAGGGGCTGTACGAGCAGTACTTC. It is translated as CASSLAGQGLYEQYF.

The rearrangement uses TRBV5-1 and TRBJ1-2, with D possibly being TRBD1 (6 bases). The V gene lost 2 bases and the J gene lost 2 bases, with 13 bases spanning the gap. In germline, CDR1 is SGHRS, CDR2 YFSETQ. The length of the CDR3 is 15 residues. Here the CDR3 DNA reads TGCGCCAGCAGCTTCTCAGTCGGACAGAACTATGGCTACACCTTC. Amino acids: CASSFSVGQNYGYTF.

The gene calls are TRBV28 and TRBJ2-7; D unclear. The CDR3 spans 13 residues. CDR1 MDHEN and CDR2 SYDVKM come from the germline V gene. V lost 2 bases, J lost 3 bases, and 8 bases lay in between. CDR3 region: CASSLTINYEQYF. The CDR3 region has the DNA TGTGCCAGCAGTTTAACTATTAACTACGAGCAGTACTTC. The full variable domain, rest sourced from reference TRBV28 and TRBJ2-7, is DVKVTQSSRYLVKRTGEKVFLECVQDMDHENMFWYRQDPGLGLRLIYFSYDVKMKEKGDIPEGYSVSREKKERFSLILESASTNQTSMYLCASSLTINYEQYFGPGTRLTVT.

The chain couples TRBV11-1 to TRBJ1-6, with D unclear. V was clipped by 0 bases and J by 5 bases, with 11 bases between them. Per germline, CDR1 SGHAT and CDR2 FQDESV (reference sequence). The CDR3 is 16 amino acids. As DNA, the CDR3 is TGTGCCAGCAGCTTAGCCGGATCCGCGGATAATTCACCCCTCCACTTT. Residues: CASSLAGSADNSPLHF.

The chain has TRBV7-9 and TRBJ1-5; D perhaps matches TRBD1 (6 bases). Germline loops: CDR1 SEHNR, CDR2 FQNEAQ (reference sequence). The CDR3 contains 13 residues. V was pared by 4 bases and J by 3 bases, with 7 bases between. This CDR3 is CASSSGHNQPQHF. In DNA form, the CDR3 reads TGTGCCAGCAGCTCGGGACACAATCAGCCCCAGCATTTT.